The 15 T cell receptor beta chains given below trace back to one sample, sequenced in a study of cytomegalovirus exposure and HLA in healthy donors. Vbeta (60) and Jbeta (13) primers were used in the PCR. Generated by immunoSEQ multiplex PCR, the TCRdb table keeps only in-frame clones and is missing some. The sample contains around 140,000 clones, approximately 82% of which appear only once. The material sequenced was PBMCs. These receptors were taken from a man aged 40-50 years in good health and CMV-seronegative.

The chain couples TRBV9 to TRBJ2-7; D may be TRBD2 (5 bases). V lost 1 base, J lost 4 bases, and 9 bases lay in between. The CDR3 has 13 residues. CDR1 is SGDLS, CDR2 YYNGEE, per germline. The CDR3 DNA reads TGTGCCAGCAGCGTATCAACGGGATACGAGCAGTACTTC. It specifies CASSVSTGYEQYF.

The rearrangement uses TRBV29-1 and TRBJ1-2; 9 bases fit TRBD1. V was clipped by 8 bases and J by 0 bases; unmatched bases: 10. This CDR3 spans 15 amino acids. Germline loops: CDR1 SQVTM, CDR2 ANQGSEA. CDR3 coding DNA: TGCAGCATTAAGGACAGGGGCGAGGCTAACTATGGCTACACCTTC. Translation: CSIKDRGEANYGYTF.

The V call is TRBV7-3, the J call TRBJ2-3, with TRBD2 identical over 10 bases. CDR3 length: 15 residues. V shed 0 bases and J 4 bases; nucleotides not matched to a gene: 1. CDR1 is SGHTA and CDR2 is FQGTGA in the germline V gene. CDR3 residues: CASSLTSGRADTQYF. The CDR3 nucleotides read TGTGCCAGCAGCTTAACCAGCGGGAGGGCAGATACGCAGTATTTT.

The genes are TRBV6-6 and TRBJ2-7; 11 nucleotides agree with TRBD2. The V and J ends lost 5 bases and 10 bases, in that order; junction bases with no gene match: 7. The CDR3 extends over 13 amino acids. The germline gives CDR1 MNHNY, CDR2 SVGAGI (reference sequence). In DNA form, the CDR3 reads TGTGCCAGCAGTGGGGAACTAGCGGGGGCCCAGTACTTC. This codes for CASSGELAGAQYF.

The chain uses TRBV9 and TRBJ2-2; D might be TRBD2 (6 bases). Germline lookup yields CDR1 SGDLS and CDR2 YYNGEE. The V gene lost 4 bases and the J gene lost 9 bases, with 22 bases spanning the gap. This CDR3 contains 16 residues. CDR3 in amino acids: CASSPQRAGRGRELFF. The CDR3 DNA sequence: TGTGCCAGCAGCCCCCAGCGGGCGGGCCGGGGGAGGGAGCTGTTTTTT.

This clone was observed once. The identical CDR3 is also encoded by other nucleotide sequences in the sample. This rearrangement joins TRBV5-1 to TRBJ1-1; D is unresolved. The CDR3 covers 13 residues. CDR1 and CDR2 from the germline V gene are SGHRS and YFSETQ. Between the trimmed V and J ends, which lost 0 bases and 2 bases, there was a span of 5 bases. The CDR3 region is CASSLAVNTEAFF. In nucleotides, the CDR3 is TGCGCCAGCAGCTTGGCGGTAAACACTGAAGCTTTCTTT.

Only one count was recorded for this clone. The CDR3 nucleotides are TGTGCCAGCAGCTTAGAGGAGGGAGCGTCTTTTCGCAATGAGCAGTTCTTC. Residues: CASSLEEGASFRNEQFF. The J gene is TRBJ2-1, the V gene TRBV7-8; a weak D match, TRBD2 (6 bases). This CDR3 has 17 residues. V was cut by 1 base and J by 6 bases, with 19 bases left in between. CDR1 SGHVS and CDR2 FQNEAQ come from the germline V gene.

V gene TRBV7-6 combines with J gene TRBJ2-2; 7 bases are shared with TRBD1. Germline V gene data show CDR1 as SGHVS and CDR2 as FNYEAQ. The V segment lost 6 bases and the J segment 0 bases; nucleotides outside the gene matches: 4. The CDR3 consists of 15 residues. In DNA form, the CDR3 reads TGTGCCAGCAGTCAAAGGGGGCCGAACACCGGGGAGCTGTTTTTT. This codes for CASSQRGPNTGELFF.

The chain links TRBV4-2 to TRBJ2-3; TRBD2 matches 12 bases. The length of the CDR3 is 16 residues. Trimming at V came to 4 bases and at J to 6 bases, leaving 8 bases not matched to a gene. Germline values: CDR1 LGHNA, CDR2 YNFKEQ. CDR3 coding DNA: TGTGCCAGCAGCCGACGACTAGCGGGAGAGGTGGATACGCAGTATTTT. Translation gives CASSRRLAGEVDTQYF.

The rearrangement links TRBV7-2 to TRBJ2-1, with TRBD1 matching 8 bases. The length of the CDR3 is 14 residues. The trim removed 2 bases at V and 6 bases at J, leaving 3 bases unmatched. Germline CDR1 is SGHTA and CDR2 is FQGNSA. CDR3 sequence reads: CASSLRTGSNEQFF. The CDR3 coding sequence is TGTGCCAGCAGCTTACGGACAGGGTCCAATGAGCAGTTCTTC.

The chain joins TRBV10-1 to TRBJ1-1; D not resolved. Trimming took 10 bases from V and 4 from J, leaving 22 bases between them. This CDR3 has 15 amino acids. Germline V CDR1 and CDR2: WNHNN, SYGVQD (reference sequence). This CDR3 reads CATPNRRIPGTEAFF. CDR3 sequence (DNA): TGCGCCACCCCCAATCGACGCATACCAGGCACTGAAGCTTTCTTT.

This clone was counted once. The V and J genes are TRBV29-1 and TRBJ1-3; tentative D call: TRBD1 (5 bases). This CDR3 region has 14 residues. Germline-derived CDR1 and CDR2 are SQVTM and ANQGSEA. Trimming took off 1 base at V and 2 bases at J, with 9 bases between the two ends. CDR3 loop: CSVEGGDAGNTIYF. The CDR3 nucleotides read TGCAGCGTTGAAGGGGGCGATGCTGGAAACACCATATATTTT.

The chain couples TRBV7-2 to TRBJ1-6; D call uncertain. V was cut by 5 bases and J by 0 bases, with 5 bases left in between. Germline CDR1 reads SGHTA; CDR2 reads FQGNSA. The CDR3 contains 14 residues. The CDR3 is CASSLVSYNSPLHF. In DNA form, the CDR3 reads TGTGCCAGCAGCCTCGTCTCCTATAATTCACCCCTCCACTTT. The full variable domain, its missing parts supplied by reference TRBV7-2 and TRBJ1-6, is GAGVSQSPSNKVTEKGKDVELRCDPISGHTALYWYRQSLGQGLEFLIYFQGNSAPDKSGLPSDRFSAERTGGSVSTLTIQRTQQEDSAVYLCASSLVSYNSPLHFGNGTRLTVT.

The chain carries TRBV5-1 and TRBJ2-1; 8 nucleotides match TRBD2. Per germline, CDR1 SGHRS and CDR2 YFSETQ. J gave up 0 bases and V 4 bases, and 6 bases lay outside the gene matches. The CDR3 extends over 16 amino acids. CDR3 nucleotide sequence: TGCGCCAGCAGCAAAGCGGGGGATATCTCCTACAATGAGCAGTTCTTC. It specifies CASSKAGDISYNEQFF.

The chain carries TRBV6-5 and TRBJ2-7, with a weak D call TRBD1 (5 bases). The V gene's germline CDR1 is MNHEY and CDR2 SVGAGI. The CDR3 contains 13 residues. The V end lost 8 bases, the J end lost 7 bases, and 18 bases lay between the germline ends. The CDR3 region has the DNA TGTGCCAGCGGGGCTCGGCCTCCCCTAGAGCAGTACTTC. This codes for CASGARPPLEQYF.